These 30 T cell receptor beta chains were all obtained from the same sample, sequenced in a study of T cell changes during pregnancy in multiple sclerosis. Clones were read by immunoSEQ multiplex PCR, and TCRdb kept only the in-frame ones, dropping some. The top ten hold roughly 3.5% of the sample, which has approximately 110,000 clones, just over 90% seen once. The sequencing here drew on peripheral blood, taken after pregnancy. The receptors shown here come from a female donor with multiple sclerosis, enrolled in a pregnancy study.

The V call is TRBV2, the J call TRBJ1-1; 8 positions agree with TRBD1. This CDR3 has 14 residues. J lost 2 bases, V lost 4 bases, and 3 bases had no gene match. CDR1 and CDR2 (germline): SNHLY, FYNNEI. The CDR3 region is CASSGTGGNTEAFF. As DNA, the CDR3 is TGTGCCAGCAGTGGAACAGGGGGAAACACTGAAGCTTTCTTT.

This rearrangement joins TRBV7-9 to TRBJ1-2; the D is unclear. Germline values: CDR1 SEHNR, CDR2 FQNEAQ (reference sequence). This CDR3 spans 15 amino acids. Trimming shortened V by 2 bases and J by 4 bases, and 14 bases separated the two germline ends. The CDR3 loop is CASSLMAGNSYGYTF. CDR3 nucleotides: TGTGCCAGCAGCTTAATGGCAGGAAATTCCTATGGCTACACCTTC. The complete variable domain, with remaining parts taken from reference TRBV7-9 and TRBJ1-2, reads DTGVSQNPRHKITKRGQNVTFRCDPISEHNRLYWYRQTLGQGPEFLTYFQNEAQLEKSRLLSDRFSAERPKGSFSTLEIQRTEQGDSAMYLCASSLMAGNSYGYTFGSGTRLTVV.

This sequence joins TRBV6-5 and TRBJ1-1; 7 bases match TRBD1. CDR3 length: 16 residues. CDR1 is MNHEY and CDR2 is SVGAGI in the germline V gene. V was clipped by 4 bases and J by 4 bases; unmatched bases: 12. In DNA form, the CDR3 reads TGTGCCAGCAGTTTGACAGGGTATATGGTTGGCACTGAAGCTTTCTTT. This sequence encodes CASSLTGYMVGTEAFF.

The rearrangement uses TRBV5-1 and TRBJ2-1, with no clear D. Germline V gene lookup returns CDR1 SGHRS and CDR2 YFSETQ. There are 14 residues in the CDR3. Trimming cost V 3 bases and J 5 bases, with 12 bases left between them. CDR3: CASSYLDSDNEQFF. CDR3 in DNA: TGCGCCAGCAGCTACCTTGACTCGGACAATGAGCAGTTCTTC.

The CDR3 DNA sequence: TGTGCCAGCAGTGACCATAGCGGGGGGGCCTACAATGAGCAGTTCTTC. This sequence encodes CASSDHSGGAYNEQFF. The chain is built from TRBV6-4 and TRBJ2-1; TRBD2 aligns across 11 bases. CDR3 length: 16 residues. The trim removed 2 bases at V and 2 bases at J, leaving 2 bases unmatched. Germline values: CDR1 MRHNA, CDR2 SNTAGT.

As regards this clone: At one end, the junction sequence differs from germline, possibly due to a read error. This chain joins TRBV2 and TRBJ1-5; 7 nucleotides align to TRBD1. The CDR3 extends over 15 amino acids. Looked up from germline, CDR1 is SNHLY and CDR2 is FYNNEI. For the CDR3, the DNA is TGTGCTTCGGGACAGAACTCTTATCCTGATCAACCCCAGCATTTT. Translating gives CASGQNSYPDQPQHF.

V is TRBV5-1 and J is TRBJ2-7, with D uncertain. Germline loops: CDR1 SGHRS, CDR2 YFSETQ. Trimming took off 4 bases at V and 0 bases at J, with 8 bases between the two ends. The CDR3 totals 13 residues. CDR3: CASSPTPSYEQYF. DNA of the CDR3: TGCGCCAGCAGCCCCACTCCCTCCTACGAGCAGTACTTC.

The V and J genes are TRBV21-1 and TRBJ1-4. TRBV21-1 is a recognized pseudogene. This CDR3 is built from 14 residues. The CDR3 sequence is CASSKGEVSEKLFF. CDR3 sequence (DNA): TGTGCCAGCAGCAAAGGGGAGGTCTCGGAAAAACTGTTTTTT.

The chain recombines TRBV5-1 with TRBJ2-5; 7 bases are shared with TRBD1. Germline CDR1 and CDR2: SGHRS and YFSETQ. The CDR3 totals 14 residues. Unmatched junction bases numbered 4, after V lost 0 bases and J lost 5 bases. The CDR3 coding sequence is TGCGCCAGCAGCTTGGACAGGGGCTACGAGACCCAGTACTTC. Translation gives CASSLDRGYETQYF.

CDR3 bases: TGCGCCAGCAGCTTGAACAGGGACAATGAGCAGTTCTTC. Its protein is CASSLNRDNEQFF. The chain couples TRBV5-1 to TRBJ2-1, with D possibly being TRBD1 (6 bases). Germline CDR1 is SGHRS and CDR2 is YFSETQ. The length of the CDR3 is 13 residues. V lost 1 base, J lost 5 bases, and 7 bases lay in between.

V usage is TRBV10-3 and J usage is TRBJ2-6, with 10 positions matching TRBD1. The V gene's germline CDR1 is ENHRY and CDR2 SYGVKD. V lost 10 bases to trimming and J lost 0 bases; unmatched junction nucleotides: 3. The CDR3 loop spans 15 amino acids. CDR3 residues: CASGTGASGANVLTF. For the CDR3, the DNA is TGTGCCAGTGGGACAGGGGCCTCTGGGGCCAACGTCCTGACTTTC.

The DNA for the CDR3 is TGCAGCTCCTCCCACAGGGCTAACAATGAGCAGTTCTTC. The encoded protein is CSSSHRANNEQFF. The chain recombines TRBV29-1 with TRBJ2-1; a possible D gene is TRBD1 (6 bases). This CDR3 spans 13 amino acids. The ends were cut back, 8 bases at V and 5 bases at J, with 16 bases in the middle. Germline CDR1 reads SQVTM; CDR2 reads ANQGSEA.

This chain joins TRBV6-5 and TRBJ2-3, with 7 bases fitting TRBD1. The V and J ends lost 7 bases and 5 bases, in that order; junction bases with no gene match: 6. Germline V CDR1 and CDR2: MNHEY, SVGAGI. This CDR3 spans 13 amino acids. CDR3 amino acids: CASTPQGRDTQYF. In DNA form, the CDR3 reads TGTGCCAGCACCCCACAGGGGCGAGATACGCAGTATTTT.

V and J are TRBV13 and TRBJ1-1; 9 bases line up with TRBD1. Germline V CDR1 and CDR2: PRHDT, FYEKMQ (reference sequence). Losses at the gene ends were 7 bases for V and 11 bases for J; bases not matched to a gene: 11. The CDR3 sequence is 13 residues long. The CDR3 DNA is TGTGCCAGCACCATTGGACAGGGGCTGGGGGCTTTCTTT. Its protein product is CASTIGQGLGAFF.

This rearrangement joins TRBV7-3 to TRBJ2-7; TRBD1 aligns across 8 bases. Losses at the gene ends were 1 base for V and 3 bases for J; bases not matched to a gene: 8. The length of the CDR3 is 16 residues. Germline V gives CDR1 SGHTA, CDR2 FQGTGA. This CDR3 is CASSLKGGTGSYEQYF. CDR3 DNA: TGTGCCAGCAGCTTAAAAGGAGGGACAGGCAGCTACGAGCAGTACTTC.

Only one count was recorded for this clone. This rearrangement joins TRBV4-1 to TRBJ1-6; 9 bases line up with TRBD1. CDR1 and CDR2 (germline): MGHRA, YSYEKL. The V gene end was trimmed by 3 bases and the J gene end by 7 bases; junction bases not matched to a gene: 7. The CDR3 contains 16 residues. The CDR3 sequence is CASSQPLGTGNSPLHF. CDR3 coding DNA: TGCGCCAGCAGCCAGCCACTCGGGACAGGGAATTCACCCCTCCACTTT.

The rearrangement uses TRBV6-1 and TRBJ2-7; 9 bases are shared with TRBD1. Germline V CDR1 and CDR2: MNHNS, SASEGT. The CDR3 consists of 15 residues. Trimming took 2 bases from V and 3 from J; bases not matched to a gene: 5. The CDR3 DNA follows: TGTGCCAGCAGTGAACCGGGACAGGGTAGCTACGAGCAGTACTTC. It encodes CASSEPGQGSYEQYF.

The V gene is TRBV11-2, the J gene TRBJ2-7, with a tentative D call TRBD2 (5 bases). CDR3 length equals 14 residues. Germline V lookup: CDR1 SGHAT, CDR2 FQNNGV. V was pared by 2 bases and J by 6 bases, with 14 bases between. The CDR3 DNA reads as TGTGCCAGCAGCTTAATGGACTCTCTGGGCGAGCAGTACTTC. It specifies CASSLMDSLGEQYF.

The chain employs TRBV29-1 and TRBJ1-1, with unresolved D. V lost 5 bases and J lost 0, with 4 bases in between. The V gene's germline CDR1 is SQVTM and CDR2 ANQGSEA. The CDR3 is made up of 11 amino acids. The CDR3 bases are TGCAGCGTTTTTATGAACACTGAAGCTTTCTTT. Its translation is CSVFMNTEAFF.

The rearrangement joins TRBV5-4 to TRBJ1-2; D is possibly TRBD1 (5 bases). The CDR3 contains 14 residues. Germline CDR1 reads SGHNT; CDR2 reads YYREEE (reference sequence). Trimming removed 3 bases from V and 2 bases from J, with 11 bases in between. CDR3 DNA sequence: TGTGCCAGCAGCTCGGGGGGTCTAAACTATGGCTACACCTTC. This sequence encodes CASSSGGLNYGYTF.

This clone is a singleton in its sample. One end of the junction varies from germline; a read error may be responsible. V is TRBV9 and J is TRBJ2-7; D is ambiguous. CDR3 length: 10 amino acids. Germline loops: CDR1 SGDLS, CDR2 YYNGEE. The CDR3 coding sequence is TGTGCCAGCAGCCCCCCGAGACACTTCTTC. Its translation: CASSPPRHFF.

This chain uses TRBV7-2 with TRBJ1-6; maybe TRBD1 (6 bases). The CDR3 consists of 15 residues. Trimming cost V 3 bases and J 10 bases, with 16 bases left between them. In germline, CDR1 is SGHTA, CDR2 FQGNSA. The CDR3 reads CASSLADRRKSPLHF. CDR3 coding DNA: TGTGCCAGCAGCTTGGCGGACAGACGGAAGTCACCCCTCCACTTT.

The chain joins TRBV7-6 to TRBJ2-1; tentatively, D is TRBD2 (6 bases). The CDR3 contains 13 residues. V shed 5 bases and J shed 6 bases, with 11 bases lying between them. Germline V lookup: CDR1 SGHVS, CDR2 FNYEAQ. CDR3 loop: CASSTLGLNEQFF. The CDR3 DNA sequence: TGTGCCAGCAGCACACTGGGACTCAATGAGCAGTTCTTC.

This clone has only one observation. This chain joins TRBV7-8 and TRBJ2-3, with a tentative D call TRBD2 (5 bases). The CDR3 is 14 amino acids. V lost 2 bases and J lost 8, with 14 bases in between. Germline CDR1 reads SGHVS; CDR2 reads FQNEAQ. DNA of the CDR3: TGTGCCAGCAGCTTAATCACCGGGGTCGGTACGCAGTATTTT. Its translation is CASSLITGVGTQYF.

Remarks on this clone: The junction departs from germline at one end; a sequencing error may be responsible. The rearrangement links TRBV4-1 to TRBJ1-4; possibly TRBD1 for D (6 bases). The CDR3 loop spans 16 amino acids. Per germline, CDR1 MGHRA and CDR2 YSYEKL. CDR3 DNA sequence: TGCGCCAGCAGTCAAGGAAGGGGGGGACTCAATGAAAAACTGTTTTTT. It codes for CASSQGRGGLNEKLFF.

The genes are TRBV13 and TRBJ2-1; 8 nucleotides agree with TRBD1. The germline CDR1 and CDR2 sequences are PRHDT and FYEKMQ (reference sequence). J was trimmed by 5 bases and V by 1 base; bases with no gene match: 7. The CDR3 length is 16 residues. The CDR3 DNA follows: TGTGCCAGCAGCTTAGCGGACAGGGAATCGGACAATGAGCAGTTCTTC. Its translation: CASSLADRESDNEQFF.

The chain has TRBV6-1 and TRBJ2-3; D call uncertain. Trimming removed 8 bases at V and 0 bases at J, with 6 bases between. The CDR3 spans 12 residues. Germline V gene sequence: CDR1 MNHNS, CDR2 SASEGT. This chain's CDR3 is CASCTSTDTQYF. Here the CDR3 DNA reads TGTGCCAGCTGTACTAGCACAGATACGCAGTATTTT.

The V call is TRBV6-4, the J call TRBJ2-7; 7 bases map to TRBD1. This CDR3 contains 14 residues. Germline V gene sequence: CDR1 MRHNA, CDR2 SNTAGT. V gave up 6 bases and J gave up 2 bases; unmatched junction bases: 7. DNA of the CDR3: TGTGCCAGCAGCGCCCGACAGGGCCCCTACGAGCAGTACTTC. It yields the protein CASSARQGPYEQYF.

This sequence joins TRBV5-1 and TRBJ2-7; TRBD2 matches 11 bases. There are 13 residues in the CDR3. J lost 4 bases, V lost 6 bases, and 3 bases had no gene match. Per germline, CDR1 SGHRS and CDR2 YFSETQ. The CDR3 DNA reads TGCGCCAGCACCCCTAGCGGGGGGTACGAGCAGTACTTC. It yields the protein CASTPSGGYEQYF.

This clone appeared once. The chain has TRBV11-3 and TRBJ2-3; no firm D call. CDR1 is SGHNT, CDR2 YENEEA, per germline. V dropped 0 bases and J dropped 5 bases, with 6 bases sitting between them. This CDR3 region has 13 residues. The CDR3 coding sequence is TGTGCCAGCAGCTTAGACGCTAGAGATACGCAGTATTTT. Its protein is CASSLDARDTQYF.